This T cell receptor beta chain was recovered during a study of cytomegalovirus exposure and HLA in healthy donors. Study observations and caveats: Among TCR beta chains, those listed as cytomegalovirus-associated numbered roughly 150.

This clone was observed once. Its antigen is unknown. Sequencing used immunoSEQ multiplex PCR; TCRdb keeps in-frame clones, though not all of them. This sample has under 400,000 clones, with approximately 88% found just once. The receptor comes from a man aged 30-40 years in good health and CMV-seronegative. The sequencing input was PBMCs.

The CDR3 spells CASSFDTPGSQHF. CDR3 nucleotide sequence: TGTGCCAGCAGCTTCGACACCCCAGGGTCCCAGCATTTT. The J gene is TRBJ1-5, the V gene TRBV7-9; perhaps TRBD1 as D (5 bases). Trimming stripped 3 bases from V and 11 bases from J, with 14 bases between. This CDR3 contains 13 residues. Looked up from germline, CDR1 is SEHNR and CDR2 is FQNEAQ (reference sequence). The full variable domain, completed using reference TRBV7-9 and TRBJ1-5, is DTGVSQNPRHKITKRGQNVTFRCDPISEHNRLYWYRQTLGQGPEFLTYFQNEAQLEKSRLLSDRFSAERPKGSFSTLEIQRTEQGDSAMYLCASSFDTPGSQHFGDGTRLSIL.